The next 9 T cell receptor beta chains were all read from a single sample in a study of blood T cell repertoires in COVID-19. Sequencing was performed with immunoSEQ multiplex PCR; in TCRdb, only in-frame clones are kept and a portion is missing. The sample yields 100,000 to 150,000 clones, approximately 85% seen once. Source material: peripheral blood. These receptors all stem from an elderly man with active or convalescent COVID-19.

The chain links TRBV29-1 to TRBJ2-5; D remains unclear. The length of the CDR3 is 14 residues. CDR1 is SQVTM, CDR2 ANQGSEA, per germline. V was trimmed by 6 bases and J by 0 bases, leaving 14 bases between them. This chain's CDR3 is CSVGSRRYQETQYF. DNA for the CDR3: TGCAGCGTCGGAAGTAGGAGATACCAAGAGACCCAGTACTTC. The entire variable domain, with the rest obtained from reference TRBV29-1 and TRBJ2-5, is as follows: SAVISQKPSRDICQRGTSLTIQCQVDSQVTMMFWYRQQPGQSLTLIATANQGSEATYESGFVIDKFPISRPNLTFSTLTVSNMSPEDSSIYLCSVGSRRYQETQYFGPGTRLLVL.

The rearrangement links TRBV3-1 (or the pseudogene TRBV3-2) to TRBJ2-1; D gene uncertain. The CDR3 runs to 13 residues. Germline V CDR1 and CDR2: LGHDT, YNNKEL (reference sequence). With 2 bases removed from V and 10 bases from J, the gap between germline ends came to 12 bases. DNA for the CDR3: TGTGCCAGCAGCCAAATAGTTGGGCGAGAGCAGTTCTTC. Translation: CASSQIVGREQFF.

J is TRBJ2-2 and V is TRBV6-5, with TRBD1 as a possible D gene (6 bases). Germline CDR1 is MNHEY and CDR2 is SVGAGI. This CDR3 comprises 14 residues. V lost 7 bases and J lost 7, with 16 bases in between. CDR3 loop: CASIPVQGVGELFF. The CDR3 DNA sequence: TGTGCCAGCATCCCCGTACAGGGCGTCGGGGAGCTGTTTTTT.

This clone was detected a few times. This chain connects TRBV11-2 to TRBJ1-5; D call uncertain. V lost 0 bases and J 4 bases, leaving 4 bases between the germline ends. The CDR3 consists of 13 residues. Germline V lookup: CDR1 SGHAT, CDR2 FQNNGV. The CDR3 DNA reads TGTGCCAGCAGCTTAGATCTTAATCAGCCCCAGCATTTT. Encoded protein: CASSLDLNQPQHF.

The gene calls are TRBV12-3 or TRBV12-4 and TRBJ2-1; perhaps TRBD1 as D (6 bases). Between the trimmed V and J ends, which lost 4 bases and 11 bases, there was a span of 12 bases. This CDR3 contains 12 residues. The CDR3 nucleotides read TGTGCCAGCAGTTCTTTACAGGGAAAGCAGTTCTTC. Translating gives CASSSLQGKQFF.

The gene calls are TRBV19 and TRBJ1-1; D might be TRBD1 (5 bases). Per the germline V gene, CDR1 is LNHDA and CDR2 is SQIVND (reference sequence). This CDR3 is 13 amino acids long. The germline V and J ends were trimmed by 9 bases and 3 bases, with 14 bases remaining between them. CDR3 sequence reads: CASGGGSDTEAFF. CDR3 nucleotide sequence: TGTGCCAGCGGGGGAGGGTCCGACACTGAAGCTTTCTTT.

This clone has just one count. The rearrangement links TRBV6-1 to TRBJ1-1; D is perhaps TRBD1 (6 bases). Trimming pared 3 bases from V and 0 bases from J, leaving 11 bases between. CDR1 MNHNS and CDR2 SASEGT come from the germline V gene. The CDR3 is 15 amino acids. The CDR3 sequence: CASSDGGAMNTEAFF. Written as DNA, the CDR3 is TGTGCCAGCAGTGACGGGGGGGCCATGAACACTGAAGCTTTCTTT.

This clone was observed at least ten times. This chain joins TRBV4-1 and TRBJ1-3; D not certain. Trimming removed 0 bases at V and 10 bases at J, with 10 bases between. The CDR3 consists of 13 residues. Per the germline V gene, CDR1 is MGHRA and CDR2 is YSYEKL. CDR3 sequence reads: CASSQDHGGTIYF. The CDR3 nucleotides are TGCGCCAGCAGCCAAGATCATGGCGGTACCATATATTTT.

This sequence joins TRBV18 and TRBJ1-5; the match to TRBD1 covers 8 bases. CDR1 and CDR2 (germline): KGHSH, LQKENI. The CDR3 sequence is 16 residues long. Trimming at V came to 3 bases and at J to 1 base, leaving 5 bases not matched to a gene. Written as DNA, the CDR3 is TGTGCCAGCTCACCGGACAGGGCCGGGAGCAATCAGCCCCAGCATTTT. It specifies CASSPDRAGSNQPQHF. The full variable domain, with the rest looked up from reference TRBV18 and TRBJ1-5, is NAGVMQNPRHLVRRRGQEARLRCSPMKGHSHVYWYRQLPEEGLKFMVYLQKENIIDESGMPKERFSAEFPKEGPSILRIQQVVRGDSAAYFCASSPDRAGSNQPQHFGDGTRLSIL.